These 32 T cell receptor beta chains were all obtained from the same sample, sequenced in a study of T cell repertoires in cytomegalovirus infection. TCRdb recomputed calls from the reads with MiXCR, one row per CDR3 protein. The repertoire includes under 150,000 distinct CDR3 sequences, less than 9.5% of them detected once, and around 10% sits in the top ten. The sequencing input was PBMCs. The receptors originated from a human donor in good health (CMV status not recorded). Some clones in this sample may be carry-over from other donors' samples.

This clonotype was counted only a few times. V is TRBV12-3 or TRBV12-4 and J is TRBJ1-2, with 8 positions matching TRBD1. The CDR3 spans 16 residues. After removal of 4 bases from V and 1 base from J, the junction contained 8 bases not matched to a gene. The CDR3 DNA sequence: TGTGCCAGCAGTTCCTTCCGGACAGGGAATAACTATGGCTACACCTTC. Translated, it gives CASSSFRTGNNYGYTF.

The table lists this clonotype with a few counts. The chain is built from TRBV19 and TRBJ2-2; no definite D call. V was trimmed by 6 bases and J by 1 base, leaving 9 bases between them. Germline CDR1 reads LNHDA; CDR2 reads SQIVND (reference sequence). The CDR3 runs 14 residues. The CDR3 loop is CASSRKGNTGELFF. In nucleotides, the CDR3 is TGTGCCAGTAGCAGGAAAGGGAACACCGGGGAGCTGTTTTTT.

This clonotype was seen only a few times. The V call is TRBV10-3, the J call TRBJ2-1; 15 bases are shared with TRBD2. The germline CDR1 and CDR2 sequences are ENHRY and SYGVKD. The J segment lost 7 bases and the V segment lost 6 bases, leaving 1 base of the junction unmatched. The CDR3 contains 14 residues. Here the CDR3 DNA reads TGTGCCATCAGCGGACTAGCGGGGGGGAATGAGCAGTTCTTC. This codes for CAISGLAGGNEQFF.

This CDR3 reads CASSYPFSSGGNSDTQYF. In DNA form, the CDR3 reads TGTGCCAGCAGTTACCCCTTTTCTAGCGGGGGGAACTCAGATACGCAGTATTTT. The V call is TRBV6-2 or TRBV6-3, the J call TRBJ2-3; TRBD2 agrees at 11 bases. Trimming cost V 2 bases and J 4 bases; bases outside gene matches: 11. The CDR3 is 18 amino acids. Germline V gene sequence: CDR1 MNHEY, CDR2 SVGEGT.

Comment on this clonotype: A read error may produce the germline difference seen at one junction end. CDR3 sequence: CSARGSDRVLF. Here the CDR3 DNA reads TGCAGTGCTAGGGGCTCGGACAGGGTCCTCTTC. The chain employs TRBV20-1 and TRBJ2-1, with TRBD1 matching 8 bases. Germline V lookup: CDR1 DFQATT, CDR2 SNEGSKA (reference sequence). This CDR3 has 11 residues.

The table lists this clonotype with many counts. The chain employs TRBV7-2 and TRBJ2-3, with D possibly TRBD2 on 5 matching bases. CDR1 is SGHTA and CDR2 is FQGNSA in the germline V gene. The CDR3 covers 15 residues. Trimming pared 5 bases from V and 1 base from J, leaving 13 bases between. The CDR3 nucleotides are TGTGCCAGCAGCCCCCTAAAAGCGGGCACAGATACGCAGTATTTT. Protein product: CASSPLKAGTDTQYF.

In DNA form, the CDR3 reads TGCGCCAGCAGCCAAGACACAGGGGGCCCGGACACCGGGGAGCTGTTTTTT. Protein product: CASSQDTGGPDTGELFF. This sequence joins TRBV4-1 and TRBJ2-2; TRBD1 matches 9 bases. The CDR3 spans 17 residues. Germline values: CDR1 MGHRA, CDR2 YSYEKL. The junction had 5 bases not matched to a gene; V was cut back by 0 bases and J by 3 bases.

The table lists this clonotype with many counts. Germline is not matched at one junction end, which may reflect a read error. The chain uses TRBV7-3 and TRBJ2-1; the D is unclear. CDR3 size: 13 residues. Per the germline V gene, CDR1 is SGHTA and CDR2 is FQGTGA. The CDR3 region has the DNA TGTGCCAGCAGCCTAACCCTAGGTGGTGAGCAGTTCTTC. Translating it yields CASSLTLGGEQFF.

This clonotype was found many times. The rearrangement uses TRBV7-6 and TRBJ1-1, with D uncertain. Germline values: CDR1 SGHVS, CDR2 FNYEAQ. This CDR3 contains 15 residues. V lost 0 bases, J lost 0 bases, and 8 bases lay in between. The CDR3, as DNA: TGTGCCAGCAGCTTAGCGGAGGGTATGAACACTGAAGCTTTCTTT. Protein sequence: CASSLAEGMNTEAFF.

The chain uses TRBV18 and TRBJ1-2; tentative D call: TRBD1 (6 bases). CDR1 and CDR2 (germline): KGHSH, LQKENI. Trimming left V 3 bases short and J 7 bases short, with 12 bases between. The CDR3 loop spans 13 amino acids. CDR3 protein: CASSPSGQIGYTF. The CDR3 nucleotides read TGTGCCAGCTCACCGTCCGGACAGATTGGCTACACCTTC.

This clonotype was seen at least ten times. CDR3 sequence: CASSLETAITGELFF. CDR3 nucleotides: TGTGCCAGCAGCTTGGAGACTGCAATAACCGGGGAGCTGTTTTTT. The chain is built from TRBV5-4 and TRBJ2-2; no clear D. This CDR3 is built from 15 residues. In germline, CDR1 is SGHNT, CDR2 YYREEE (reference sequence). Trimming cost V 0 bases and J 5 bases, with 11 bases left between them.

In its sample, this clonotype was seen many times. V is TRBV28 and J is TRBJ2-1, with 11 bases identical to TRBD2. Germline lookup yields CDR1 MDHEN and CDR2 SYDVKM. The V and J ends lost 7 bases and 6 bases, in that order; junction bases with no gene match: 8. The length of the CDR3 is 15 residues. The CDR3 DNA reads TGTGCCAGCACCCTTAGCGGGGGGGTGGGCAATGAGCAGTTCTTC. Protein sequence: CASTLSGGVGNEQFF.

This clonotype has a count of ten or more. V usage is TRBV7-3 and J usage is TRBJ2-5; D gene uncertain. CDR1 is SGHTA and CDR2 is FQGTGA in the germline V gene. This CDR3 is 13 amino acids long. Deletions cut 5 bases from V and 5 bases from J, with 12 bases between. Here the CDR3 DNA reads TGTGCCAGCAGCACCCGGAACTTGGAGACCCAGTACTTC. It codes for CASSTRNLETQYF.

In this sample, this clonotype turned up many times. For the CDR3, the DNA is TGTGCCAGCAGCTCGGGACAGGGGGCATACACCGGGGAGCTGTTTTTT. Protein sequence: CASSSGQGAYTGELFF. The V gene is TRBV5-4, the J gene TRBJ2-2, with TRBD1 matching over 12 bases. The CDR3 loop spans 16 amino acids. Germline V gives CDR1 SGHNT, CDR2 YYREEE (reference sequence). V lost 3 bases, J lost 3 bases, and 3 bases stayed unmatched.

This clonotype was counted between two and nine times. The genes are TRBV19 and TRBJ2-2; the D gene is possibly TRBD1 (5 bases). The length of the CDR3 is 16 residues. V shed 3 bases and J shed 6 bases, with 17 bases lying between them. CDR1 is LNHDA and CDR2 is SQIVND in the germline V gene (reference sequence). The CDR3 region has the DNA TGTGCCAGTAGTATTCCGAACAGGCAAAGTGCCGGGGAGCTGTTTTTT. Translation: CASSIPNRQSAGELFF. Filled out from reference TRBV19 and TRBJ2-2, the complete variable domain reads DGGITQSPKYLFRKEGQNVTLSCEQNLNHDAMYWYRQDPGQGLRLIYYSQIVNDFQKGDIAEGYSVSREKKESFPLTVTSAQKNPTAFYLCASSIPNRQSAGELFFGEGSRLTVL.

This clonotype appeared many times. The CDR3 region has the DNA TGTGCCAGCAGCTCGTTACAGGGGCGGGGGGACACTGAAGCTTTCTTT. Amino acid sequence: CASSSLQGRGDTEAFF. The rearrangement joins TRBV7-8 to TRBJ1-1, with 7 positions matching TRBD1. The length of the CDR3 is 16 residues. The germline V gene encodes CDR1 SGHVS and CDR2 FQNEAQ. Trimming cost V 4 bases and J 3 bases; bases outside gene matches: 11.

Many counts were recorded for this clonotype. The genes are TRBV28 and TRBJ2-1, with 9 bases identical to TRBD2. The junction had 6 bases not matched to a gene; V was cut back by 5 bases and J by 7 bases. The germline V gene has CDR1 MDHEN and CDR2 SYDVKM. The CDR3 is 14 residues long. The CDR3 DNA follows: TGTGCCAGCAGTCCCCCGGGACTAGCTAATGAGCAGTTCTTC. Its protein is CASSPPGLANEQFF.

The genes are TRBV12-3 or TRBV12-4 and TRBJ1-4, with 9 bases lining up with TRBD1. V shed 1 base, J shed 2 bases, and the junction held 2 bases outside the gene matches. This CDR3 region has 16 residues. CDR3 nucleotide sequence: TGTGCCAGCAGTTTAGGAACAGGGGGCACTAATGAAAAACTGTTTTTT. It yields the protein CASSLGTGGTNEKLFF.

This clonotype was counted many times. The rearrangement links TRBV7-2 to TRBJ1-2, with 10 bases matching TRBD1. Unmatched junction bases numbered 10, after V lost 5 bases and J lost 7 bases. The CDR3 contains 15 residues. From germline, CDR1 is SGHTA and CDR2 FQGNSA. The CDR3 bases are TGTGCCAGCAGCCCCCGTAGACAGGGGGCAGGTGGCTACACCTTC. It yields the protein CASSPRRQGAGGYTF.

This clonotype occurred a few times. The J gene is TRBJ2-7, the V gene TRBV5-1; D unresolved. V was clipped by 2 bases and J by 2 bases, with 8 bases between them. CDR3 length: 13 amino acids. Germline V gene data show CDR1 as SGHRS and CDR2 as YFSETQ. The CDR3 DNA sequence: TGCGCCAGCAGCTTTGCCAGACCCTACGAGCAGTACTTC. Its protein is CASSFARPYEQYF.

This clonotype was observed at least ten times. The chain couples TRBV7-2 to TRBJ1-4; weak D call: TRBD1 (6 bases). V was pared by 0 bases and J by 6 bases, with 14 bases between. The germline V gene encodes CDR1 SGHTA and CDR2 FQGNSA. The CDR3 loop spans 16 amino acids. CDR3 DNA sequence: TGTGCCAGCAGCTTAGCGGCAGGGGCTGGGTATGAAAAACTGTTTTTT. This sequence encodes CASSLAAGAGYEKLFF. The full variable domain, with the rest looked up from reference TRBV7-2 and TRBJ1-4, is GAGVSQSPSNKVTEKGKDVELRCDPISGHTALYWYRQSLGQGLEFLIYFQGNSAPDKSGLPSDRFSAERTGGSVSTLTIQRTQQEDSAVYLCASSLAAGAGYEKLFFGSGTQLSVL.

This clonotype was counted many times. This chain uses TRBV28 with TRBJ2-3; 7 bases match TRBD2. This CDR3 is built from 15 residues. CDR1 and CDR2 (germline): MDHEN, SYDVKM. J was trimmed by 2 bases and V by 3 bases; bases with no gene match: 5. DNA for the CDR3: TGTGCCAGCAGTTTGTCGGGGGGTATCACAGATACGCAGTATTTT. This gives the protein CASSLSGGITDTQYF.

The chain recombines TRBV19 with TRBJ1-2; D is ambiguous. This CDR3 has 14 amino acids. Germline V gene data show CDR1 as LNHDA and CDR2 as SQIVND (reference sequence). V shed 7 bases and J shed 2 bases, with 14 bases lying between them. The CDR3 DNA reads TGTGCCAGTACCCGTGCAGGTGGCAACTATGGCTACACCTTC. Its translation: CASTRAGGNYGYTF.

The chain carries TRBV14 and TRBJ1-4; 8 nucleotides line up with TRBD1. Germline loops: CDR1 SGHDN, CDR2 FVKESK. The CDR3 is 15 residues long. V lost 1 base, J lost 3 bases, and 1 base stayed unmatched. This chain's CDR3 is CASSQGDRSNEKLFF. For the CDR3, the DNA is TGTGCCAGCAGCCAAGGGGACAGGTCTAATGAAAAACTGTTTTTT.

This clonotype was picked up many times. This chain uses TRBV2 with TRBJ1-2; TRBD1 aligns across 7 bases. This CDR3 region has 14 residues. Germline trimming cut 1 base from V and 4 bases from J; bases unmatched to any gene: 3. The germline CDR1 and CDR2 sequences are SNHLY and FYNNEI. Here the CDR3 reads CASSEVQGTYGYTF. CDR3 DNA: TGTGCCAGCAGTGAAGTACAGGGGACCTATGGCTACACCTTC. The whole variable domain, remainder taken from reference TRBV2 and TRBJ1-2, is EPEVTQTPSHQVTQMGQEVILRCVPISNHLYFYWYRQILGQKVEFLVSFYNNEISEKSEIFDDQFSVERPDGSNFTLKIRSTKLEDSAMYFCASSEVQGTYGYTFGSGTRLTVV.

This clonotype was observed many times. The rearrangement uses TRBV5-1 and TRBJ2-2, with D tentatively TRBD1 (6 bases). CDR3 size: 15 residues. V gave up 5 bases and J gave up 6 bases, with 17 bases separating them. Looked up from germline, CDR1 is SGHRS and CDR2 is YFSETQ. CDR3 DNA: TGCGCCAGCAGTTCCGGGACACTTAGCCCCGGGGAGCTGTTTTTT. It yields the protein CASSSGTLSPGELFF. Complete variable domain (other parts from reference TRBV5-1 and TRBJ2-2): KAGVTQTPRYLIKTRGQQVTLSCSPISGHRSVSWYQQTPGQGLQFLFEYFSETQRNKGNFPGRFSGRQFSNSRSEMNVSTLELGDSALYLCASSSGTLSPGELFFGEGSRLTVL.

This clonotype was seen more than once but under ten times. This rearrangement joins TRBV2 to TRBJ2-3, with TRBD1 identical over 7 bases. From germline, CDR1 is SNHLY and CDR2 FYNNEI. The CDR3 loop spans 16 amino acids. With V trimmed by 0 bases and J by 0 bases, 3 bases remained unmatched. DNA of the CDR3: TGTGCCAGCAGTGAAGCAGGGACAGCCAGCACAGATACGCAGTATTTT. This encodes CASSEAGTASTDTQYF. Complete variable domain (other parts from reference TRBV2 and TRBJ2-3): EPEVTQTPSHQVTQMGQEVILRCVPISNHLYFYWYRQILGQKVEFLVSFYNNEISEKSEIFDDQFSVERPDGSNFTLKIRSTKLEDSAMYFCASSEAGTASTDTQYFGPGTRLTVL.

This clonotype was observed many times. The chain joins TRBV11-3 to TRBJ2-1, with a possible D match to TRBD2 (5 bases). The CDR3 totals 13 residues. CDR1 SGHNT and CDR2 YENEEA come from the germline V gene. The ends were cut back, 3 bases at V and 6 bases at J, with 9 bases in the middle. CDR3 sequence reads: CASSLSSLNEQFF. CDR3 in DNA: TGTGCCAGCAGCTTGTCTAGCCTCAATGAGCAGTTCTTC.

This clonotype has just a few counts. The chain links TRBV19 to TRBJ1-1; perhaps TRBD1 as D (6 bases). The CDR3 extends over 15 amino acids. V dropped 4 bases and J dropped 5 bases, with 17 bases sitting between them. Looked up from germline, CDR1 is LNHDA and CDR2 is SQIVND (reference sequence). CDR3: CASSTALGRGTEAFF. Here the CDR3 DNA reads TGTGCCAGTAGTACCGCCTTGGGGAGGGGGACTGAAGCTTTCTTT.

This clonotype has at least ten counts. The V call is TRBV19, the J call TRBJ1-2, with a tentative D call TRBD1 (6 bases). Trimming took 3 bases from V and 2 from J, leaving 16 bases between them. This CDR3 spans 16 amino acids. Germline assignment: CDR1 LNHDA and CDR2 SQIVND (reference sequence). CDR3: CASSMGHAIRNYGYTF. In DNA, the CDR3 is TGTGCCAGTAGTATGGGACACGCCATACGAAACTATGGCTACACCTTC.

This clonotype has a count of ten or more. This chain connects TRBV7-2 to TRBJ2-2; the D call may be TRBD1 or TRBD2 (5 bases each). The V and J ends lost 2 bases and 4 bases respectively, with 14 bases between them. There are 16 residues in the CDR3. Germline CDR1 SGHTA, CDR2 FQGNSA. CDR3 in amino acids: CASSLPRGASTGELFF. The CDR3 nucleotides read TGTGCCAGCAGCTTACCGAGAGGGGCCTCCACCGGGGAGCTGTTTTTT. Full variable domain (outside the CDR3, taken from reference TRBV7-2 and TRBJ2-2): GAGVSQSPSNKVTEKGKDVELRCDPISGHTALYWYRQSLGQGLEFLIYFQGNSAPDKSGLPSDRFSAERTGGSVSTLTIQRTQQEDSAVYLCASSLPRGASTGELFFGEGSRLTVL.

The rearrangement joins TRBV20-1 to TRBJ2-1; D may be TRBD1 (6 bases). Germline values: CDR1 DFQATT, CDR2 SNEGSKA (reference sequence). The CDR3 is 16 amino acids. V was shortened by 4 bases and J by 0 bases, with 16 bases between the two germline ends. In DNA, the CDR3 is TGCAGTGCTACGAAGGGGGACGGGGCCTCCTACAATGAGCAGTTCTTC. Translated: CSATKGDGASYNEQFF.